This passage covers 32 T cell receptor beta chains from one sample sequenced in a study of shared clonotypes between healthy human individuals. Here immunoSEQ multiplex PCR was the method, and the copy in TCRdb shows in-frame clones only, minus some. Among around 500,000 clones listed, more than 75% were seen once. The sequenced sample consisted of PBMCs. Receptors originate from a woman aged 40 to 50 in good health. Some clones in this sample may be carry-over from other donors' samples.

The chain is built from TRBV2 and TRBJ1-5, with D maybe TRBD1 (6 bases). CDR3 length: 18 residues. V lost 1 base and J 8 bases, leaving 24 bases between the germline ends. Germline assignment: CDR1 SNHLY and CDR2 FYNNEI. CDR3 bases: TGTGCCAGCAGTGAAGACTTTGGGGGGCGACTTCAAATCGAGCCCCAGCATTTT. As protein: CASSEDFGGRLQIEPQHF.

This clone has ten or more counts. Other DNA variants within this sample encode the same CDR3. This chain links TRBV7-2 with TRBJ1-2; 8 bases align to TRBD1. This CDR3 spans 15 amino acids. Germline V lookup: CDR1 SGHTA, CDR2 FQGNSA. V shed 5 bases, J shed 4 bases, and the junction held 9 bases outside the gene matches. The CDR3 here is CASSLQDRAPYGYTF. DNA for the CDR3: TGTGCCAGCAGCCTCCAGGACAGGGCGCCCTATGGCTACACCTTC.

The chain carries TRBV15 and TRBJ2-7; TRBD2 agrees at 11 bases. The CDR3 totals 15 residues. CDR1 LNHNV and CDR2 YYDKDF come from the germline V gene (reference sequence). Trimming removed 2 bases from V and 2 bases from J; junction bases left unmatched: 2. CDR3 sequence reads: CATSRLAGGTYEQYF. The CDR3 nucleotides read TGTGCCACCAGCAGACTAGCGGGAGGCACCTACGAGCAGTACTTC. Variable domain in full (rest from reference TRBV15 and TRBJ2-7): DAMVIQNPRYQVTQFGKPVTLSCSQTLNHNVMYWYQQKSSQAPKLLFHYYDKDFNNEADTPDNFQSRRPNTSFCFLDIRSPGLGDTAMYLCATSRLAGGTYEQYFGPGTRLTVT.

The chain has TRBV10-1 and TRBJ1-2, with a weak D call TRBD1 (5 bases). This CDR3 region has 12 residues. The germline V and J ends were trimmed by 9 bases and 5 bases, with 13 bases remaining between them. CDR1 is WNHNN, CDR2 SYGVQD, per germline (reference sequence). The CDR3 reads CASGTYLYGYTF. The CDR3 DNA follows: TGCGCCAGTGGGACGTATCTGTATGGCTACACCTTC.

The rearrangement joins TRBV7-9 to TRBJ1-2; the match to TRBD1 covers 9 bases. Looked up from germline, CDR1 is SEHNR and CDR2 is FQNEAQ (reference sequence). CDR3 length: 15 amino acids. Trimming cost V 1 base and J 4 bases; bases outside gene matches: 4. The CDR3 sequence is CASSLVAGQGYGYTF. CDR3 in DNA: TGTGCCAGCAGCTTAGTAGCGGGACAGGGCTATGGCTACACCTTC.

The gene calls are TRBV14 and TRBJ2-5; 11 positions agree with TRBD2. J lost 5 bases, V lost 4 bases, and 9 bases had no gene match. This CDR3 contains 16 residues. CDR1 and CDR2 (germline): SGHDN, FVKESK. CDR3 nucleotides: TGTGCCAGCAGCCCAACTAGCGGGGGCCAGGGGGAGACCCAGTACTTC. Translation gives CASSPTSGGQGETQYF. The variable domain in full, completed from reference TRBV14 and TRBJ2-5, reads EAGVTQFPSHSVIEKGQTVTLRCDPISGHDNLYWYRRVMGKEIKFLLHFVKESKQDESGMPNNRFLAERTGGTYSTLKVQPAELEDSGVYFCASSPTSGGQGETQYFGPGTRLLVL.

V gene TRBV9 combines with J gene TRBJ1-1, with 7 bases matching TRBD1. With V trimmed by 5 bases and J by 1 base, 5 bases remained unmatched. The germline gives CDR1 SGDLS, CDR2 YYNGEE. The CDR3 has 14 amino acids. CDR3 in amino acids: CASRTGTENTEAFF. CDR3 sequence (DNA): TGTGCCAGCAGGACTGGGACAGAGAACACTGAAGCTTTCTTT.

A few counts support this clone. The V gene is TRBV19, the J gene TRBJ2-7, with a tentative D call TRBD2 (6 bases). V was cut by 3 bases and J by 6 bases, with 15 bases left in between. In germline, CDR1 is LNHDA, CDR2 SQIVND (reference sequence). The CDR3 runs 14 residues. The CDR3 DNA reads TGTGCCAGTAGTATTCCCGGGGAGGTCAGCGAGCAGTACTTC. Its translation is CASSIPGEVSEQYF.

J is TRBJ2-7 and V is TRBV30; D assignment may be TRBD1 or TRBD2 (6 bases each). The germline gives CDR1 GTSNPN, CDR2 SVGIG (reference sequence). The CDR3 loop spans 14 amino acids. The V end lost 0 bases, the J end lost 2 bases, and 11 bases lay between the germline ends. The CDR3 coding sequence is TGTGCCTGGAGTGTACGGGGGCTCCCCTACGAGCAGTACTTC. Its protein is CAWSVRGLPYEQYF.

The chain is built from TRBV10-2 and TRBJ2-1; possibly TRBD1 or TRBD2 for D (5 bases each). The germline gives CDR1 WSHSY, CDR2 SAAADI. V was pared by 2 bases and J by 8 bases, with 13 bases between. CDR3 length equals 14 residues. CDR3 in DNA: TGCGCCAGCAGTGAGAGGGACCTGACCCATGAGCAGTTCTTC. Translated: CASSERDLTHEQFF.

Only one count was recorded for this clone. This rearrangement joins TRBV18 to TRBJ2-1, with 8 bases lining up with TRBD2. This CDR3 contains 15 residues. V lost 2 bases to trimming and J lost 7 bases; unmatched junction nucleotides: 7. Germline V gene sequence: CDR1 KGHSH, CDR2 LQKENI. CDR3 DNA: TGTGCCAGCTCACCATCCGGGAGGGCCAGGAATGAGCAGTTCTTC. As protein: CASSPSGRARNEQFF.

The V gene is TRBV9, the J gene TRBJ1-1, with no clear D. Germline V lookup: CDR1 SGDLS, CDR2 YYNGEE. The CDR3 contains 14 residues. Deletions cut 3 bases from V and 3 bases from J, with 12 bases between. DNA of the CDR3: TGTGCCAGCAGCGCTCAGACATGGGACACTGAAGCTTTCTTT. Encoded protein: CASSAQTWDTEAFF. The full variable domain, completed using reference TRBV9 and TRBJ1-1, is DSGVTQTPKHLITATGQRVTLRCSPRSGDLSVYWYQQSLDQGLQFLIQYYNGEERAKGNILERFSAQQFPDLHSELNLSSLELGDSALYFCASSAQTWDTEAFFGQGTRLTVV.

J is TRBJ2-7 and V is TRBV10-2, with 8 bases fitting TRBD1. The CDR3 consists of 13 residues. CDR1 WSHSY and CDR2 SAAADI come from the germline V gene. V dropped 7 bases and J dropped 5; count of bases not matched to a gene: 7. The CDR3 DNA is TGCGCCAGCACCCCGGACAGGGACGACGAGCAGTACTTC. Residues: CASTPDRDDEQYF.

The chain couples TRBV7-9 to TRBJ1-2, with D tentatively TRBD1 (5 bases). The CDR3 is 15 amino acids. Trimming took 3 bases from V and 2 from J, leaving 13 bases between them. Germline CDR1 reads SEHNR; CDR2 reads FQNEAQ (reference sequence). For the CDR3, the DNA is TGTGCCAGCAGCTTCACGGGACGGCCAAACTATGGCTACACCTTC. Translating it yields CASSFTGRPNYGYTF.

This chain uses TRBV7-6 with TRBJ2-2; 11 nucleotides match TRBD2. CDR3 size: 17 residues. CDR1 is SGHVS, CDR2 FNYEAQ, per germline. Trimming took 6 bases from V and 4 from J; bases not matched to a gene: 10. In nucleotides, the CDR3 is TGTGCCAGCAGGCCAAGGGTACTAGCGGGAGCCACCGGGGAGCTGTTTTTT. Encoded protein: CASRPRVLAGATGELFF.

This rearrangement joins TRBV19 to TRBJ2-1, with a possible D match to TRBD2 (5 bases). The V end was cut by 6 bases, the J end by 12 bases, with 21 bases between. The length of the CDR3 is 14 residues. The germline V gene has CDR1 LNHDA and CDR2 SQIVND (reference sequence). The CDR3 loop reads CASSAIGPLGRQFF. In DNA, the CDR3 is TGTGCCAGTAGCGCAATCGGGCCTCTAGGGAGGCAGTTCTTC.

The CDR3 region is CASTQGLAGPERYPGELFF. The CDR3, as DNA: TGTGCCAGCACCCAGGGACTAGCGGGCCCGGAGAGGTACCCCGGGGAGCTGTTTTTT. The rearrangement joins TRBV28 to TRBJ2-2; TRBD2 matches at 12 bases. V shed 7 bases, J shed 6 bases, and the junction held 18 bases outside the gene matches. Per the germline V gene, CDR1 is MDHEN and CDR2 is SYDVKM. This CDR3 is built from 19 residues.

This rearrangement joins TRBV7-3 to TRBJ2-4; possibly TRBD1 or TRBD2 for D (7 bases each). CDR3 size: 15 residues. Trimming cost V 4 bases and J 5 bases, with 15 bases left between them. The germline gives CDR1 SGHTA, CDR2 FQGTGA. The CDR3: CASSSQPGGENIQYF. The DNA of the CDR3 is TGTGCCAGCAGCTCCCAGCCAGGGGGGGAAAACATTCAGTACTTC.

V is TRBV7-2 and J is TRBJ1-5, with 10 bases identical to TRBD1. V was clipped by 1 base and J by 0 bases; unmatched bases: 9. This CDR3 region has 19 residues. Germline CDR1 reads SGHTA; CDR2 reads FQGNSA. The CDR3 sequence is CASSLGSGQGPYSNQPQHF. The CDR3, as DNA: TGTGCCAGCAGCTTAGGGTCGGGACAGGGGCCGTATAGCAATCAGCCCCAGCATTTT.

CDR3 protein: CASSLTTSTDTQYF. As DNA, the CDR3 is TGTGCCAGCAGTCTCACTACTAGCACAGATACGCAGTATTTT. The chain has TRBV28 and TRBJ2-3, with D uncertain. V was shortened by 5 bases and J by 0 bases, with 9 bases between the two germline ends. Germline lookup yields CDR1 MDHEN and CDR2 SYDVKM. The CDR3 is 14 amino acids.

The chain is built from TRBV30 and TRBJ2-7, with 7 bases lining up with TRBD1. Germline lookup yields CDR1 GTSNPN and CDR2 SVGIG (reference sequence). The CDR3 covers 12 residues. V lost 7 bases to trimming and J lost 2 bases; unmatched junction nucleotides: 5. CDR3 in amino acids: CAYRDRPYEQYF. CDR3 coding DNA: TGTGCCTACCGGGACAGACCCTACGAGCAGTACTTC.

This clone has just a few counts. The sample holds other DNA sequences that translate to the same CDR3. The CDR3 DNA is TGCGCCAGCAGCCCAGACCCCGGGGGTGAGCAGTACTTC. Its protein is CASSPDPGGEQYF. The rearrangement links TRBV5-1 to TRBJ2-7, with a tentative D call TRBD2 (6 bases). The CDR3 covers 13 residues. Trimming pared 4 bases from V and 7 bases from J, leaving 15 bases between. The germline CDR1 and CDR2 sequences are SGHRS and YFSETQ.

The chain joins TRBV7-2 to TRBJ2-3, with 7 bases aligning to TRBD1. This CDR3 spans 16 amino acids. Germline loops: CDR1 SGHTA, CDR2 FQGNSA. J was trimmed by 5 bases and V by 6 bases; bases with no gene match: 14. The CDR3 region is CASSLGSDRVVDTQYF. In DNA form, the CDR3 reads TGTGCCAGCAGTTTGGGTAGTGACAGGGTAGTAGATACGCAGTATTTT.

For this clone: Other DNA sequences in this specimen translate into the identical CDR3. This chain links TRBV28 with TRBJ1-1; the D is unclear. V shed 3 bases and J shed 1 base, with 6 bases lying between them. Germline V gives CDR1 MDHEN, CDR2 SYDVKM. The CDR3 sequence is 13 residues long. CDR3 loop: CASSFSGNTEAFF. The CDR3 DNA reads as TGTGCCAGCAGTTTCTCGGGGAACACTGAAGCTTTCTTT.

The chain joins TRBV19 to TRBJ1-1; 8 nucleotides align to TRBD1. V lost 4 bases to trimming and J lost 1 base; unmatched junction nucleotides: 5. This CDR3 spans 15 amino acids. Germline V CDR1 and CDR2: LNHDA, SQIVND (reference sequence). The CDR3 DNA is TGTGCCAGTAGTAACTCCGGGACAGGGAACACTGAAGCTTTCTTT. Its protein is CASSNSGTGNTEAFF.

This clone was counted only a few times. This sample includes further DNA sequences coding for the same CDR3. The CDR3 protein is CASSVDSNYGYTF. The CDR3, as DNA: TGTGCCAGCAGCGTAGACAGTAACTATGGCTACACCTTC. The chain combines TRBV9 with TRBJ1-2; unclear D gene. CDR1 is SGDLS and CDR2 is YYNGEE in the germline V gene. Between the trimmed V and J ends, which lost 0 bases and 1 base, there was a span of 4 bases. The CDR3 consists of 13 residues. The variable domain in full, with the rest retrieved from reference TRBV9 and TRBJ1-2, is DSGVTQTPKHLITATGQRVTLRCSPRSGDLSVYWYQQSLDQGLQFLIQYYNGEERAKGNILERFSAQQFPDLHSELNLSSLELGDSALYFCASSVDSNYGYTFGSGTRLTVV.

CDR3 loop: CTSSRLTSGRAGGSEQYF. The CDR3 DNA reads as TGCACCAGCAGCCGGTTGACTAGCGGGAGGGCCGGGGGTAGCGAGCAGTACTTC. This sequence joins TRBV1 and TRBJ2-7; TRBD2, the D gene given by the table, was not confirmed from the DNA. TRBV1 has pseudogene status. The CDR3 length is 18 residues.

The gene calls are TRBV5-6 and TRBJ2-1, with TRBD2 matching 13 bases. Germline CDR1 is SGHDT and CDR2 is YYEEEE. The CDR3 runs 14 residues. The trim removed 4 bases at V and 7 bases at J, leaving 2 bases unmatched. DNA for the CDR3: TGTGCCAGCAGCAGGGGACTAGCGGGAAATGAGCAGTTCTTC. Translation gives CASSRGLAGNEQFF.

The rearrangement uses TRBV5-4 and TRBJ1-1; D may be TRBD1 (5 bases). This CDR3 contains 13 residues. V lost 4 bases to trimming and J lost 1 base, with 8 bases between them. Per germline, CDR1 SGHNT and CDR2 YYREEE (reference sequence). The CDR3 here is CASSQDRNTEAFF. The CDR3 coding sequence is TGTGCCAGCAGCCAAGACAGGAACACTGAAGCTTTCTTT.

This clone was counted at least ten times. The chain links TRBV6-1 to TRBJ1-1, with D perhaps TRBD1 (5 bases). Trimming stripped 0 bases from V and 5 bases from J, with 13 bases between. Germline lookup yields CDR1 MNHNS and CDR2 SASEGT. The CDR3 is 15 residues long. The CDR3 nucleotides read TGTGCCAGCAGTGAAGCGGGGGGGGGTGCGACTGAAGCTTTCTTT. It encodes CASSEAGGGATEAFF.

This clone turned up a few times. Distinct nucleotide sequences in the sample also encode this CDR3. This rearrangement joins TRBV5-1 to TRBJ2-7, with 9 bases fitting TRBD2. Looked up from germline, CDR1 is SGHRS and CDR2 is YFSETQ. The CDR3 is 16 residues long. V lost 6 bases, J lost 5 bases, and 15 bases stayed unmatched. The CDR3 DNA reads TGCGCCAGCAAAACTTATAGCGGGCGGGGGGGCGACGAGCAGTACTTC. Its protein product is CASKTYSGRGGDEQYF. Full variable domain (missing parts from reference TRBV5-1 and TRBJ2-7): KAGVTQTPRYLIKTRGQQVTLSCSPISGHRSVSWYQQTPGQGLQFLFEYFSETQRNKGNFPGRFSGRQFSNSRSEMNVSTLELGDSALYLCASKTYSGRGGDEQYFGPGTRLTVT.

The V call is TRBV2, the J call TRBJ1-4; 8 bases align to TRBD1. The V and J ends lost 6 bases and 6 bases, in that order; junction bases with no gene match: 6. This CDR3 is 14 amino acids long. Per the germline V gene, CDR1 is SNHLY and CDR2 is FYNNEI. As DNA, the CDR3 is TGTGCCAGCAGCTGGGCAGGGGGCTATGAAAAACTGTTTTTT. It is translated as CASSWAGGYEKLFF.